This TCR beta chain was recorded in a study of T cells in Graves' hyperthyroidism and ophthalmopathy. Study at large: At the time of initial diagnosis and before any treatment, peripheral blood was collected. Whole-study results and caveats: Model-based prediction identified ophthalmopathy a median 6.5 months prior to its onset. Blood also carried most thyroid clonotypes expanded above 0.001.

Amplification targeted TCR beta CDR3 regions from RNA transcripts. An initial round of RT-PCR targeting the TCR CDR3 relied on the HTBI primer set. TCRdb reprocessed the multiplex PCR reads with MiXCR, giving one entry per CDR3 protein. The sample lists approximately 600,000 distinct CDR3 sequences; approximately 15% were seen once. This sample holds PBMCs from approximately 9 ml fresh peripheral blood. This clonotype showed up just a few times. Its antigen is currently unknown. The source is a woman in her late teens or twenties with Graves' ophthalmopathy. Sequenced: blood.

The CDR3 DNA follows: TGTGCCAGCAACGGGTGGCGCGGGACAATCTCAGATACGCAGTATTTT. Translation gives CASNGWRGTISDTQYF. V is TRBV6-1 and J is TRBJ2-3; either TRBD1 or TRBD2 may supply D (6 bases each). Trimming stripped 7 bases from V and 4 bases from J, with 21 bases between. Germline CDR1 MNHNS, CDR2 SASEGT. The CDR3 loop spans 16 amino acids.